The TCR beta chain described here comes from a study of T cell repertoires in cytomegalovirus infection. Study summary: Public TCR beta signature analysis indicated the presence of both CMV infection and matching HLA type.

The germline V gene encodes CDR1 SGHTA and CDR2 FQGNSA. The CDR3 runs to 23 residues. V dropped 5 bases and J dropped 3; count of bases not matched to a gene: 26. TCRdb re-called the reads with MiXCR, one entry per CDR3 protein. There are approximately 750,000 distinct CDR3 sequences in the sample; 35% to 40% occur only once, and under 3.5% lies in the top ten. Notes on the study in general: HLA-C-restricted CMV-specific TCR beta clonotypes prevailed in the ex vivo response. Carriage of CMV together with the relevant HLA was identifiable through cumulative public TCR beta family frequency.

In regard to this clonotype: The antigen remains unidentified. One base away lies a much larger clone, so this may be a sequencing read error.

The genes are TRBV7-2 and TRBJ2-2; 11 bases fit TRBD2. This clonotype was obtained from a human donor in good health (CMV status not recorded). Some clones in this sample may be carry-over from other donors' samples. Sequencing was carried out using PBMCs. CDR3 in DNA: TGTGCCAGCAGCGCTTTTCGGGACCTCAAGTGGCTAGCGGGAGGTTTACACACCGGGGAGCTGTTTTTT. Translating gives CASSAFRDLKWLAGGLHTGELFF.